A single T cell receptor (beta chain) is shown here with its context. This sample is drawn from a study of control samples from healthy donors and cancer patients. Germline V gene sequence: CDR1 LNHDA, CDR2 SQIVND (reference sequence). The V end was cut by 3 bases, the J end by 3 bases, with 8 bases between. This CDR3 comprises 14 residues. Sequencing used immunoSEQ multiplex PCR; TCRdb keeps in-frame clones, though not all of them. The repertoire holds about 110,000 clones, with 90% as singletons. The chain carries TRBV19 and TRBJ2-2; a possible D gene is TRBD2 (6 bases). The material sequenced was blood. The sequence came from a human donor in good health. The donor label of this sample is uncertain. The DNA of the CDR3 is TGTGCCAGTAGTATGGGACTGCACACCGGGGAGCTGTTTTTT. Encoded protein: CASSMGLHTGELFF.